This TCR beta chain was documented in a study of blood T cell repertoires in COVID-19. Study details: Specimens from acute and convalescent COVID-19 originated in the United States, Italy and Spain. T cells, B-cell-depleted T cells, or PBMCs provided the cDNA or gDNA that served as material.

V was pared by 6 bases and J by 7 bases, with 5 bases of the junction left unmatched. The CDR3 loop spans 13 amino acids. CDR1 SNHLY and CDR2 FYNNEI come from the germline V gene. Original processing notes: Researchers report that nucleated cell counts were estimated from reference gene primer amplification. Measured with immunoSEQ multiplex PCR; TCRdb has only the in-frame clones, and not every one. V and J calls plus clone size are reproduced from that table; the DNA served to infer D and trimming. Here the sample spans 370,000 or so clones, about 80% being singletons. This sequence originates from a human donor with acute or convalescent COVID-19. The donor label of this sample is uncertain. Specimen: peripheral blood. The chain uses TRBV2 and TRBJ2-1; TRBD1 matches at 8 bases. The CDR3 reads CASRRTGTNEQFF. DNA of the CDR3: TGTGCCAGCAGGCGGACAGGGACAAATGAGCAGTTCTTC. The full variable domain, its missing parts supplied by reference TRBV2 and TRBJ2-1, is EPEVTQTPSHQVTQMGQEVILRCVPISNHLYFYWYRQILGQKVEFLVSFYNNEISEKSEIFDDQFSVERPDGSNFTLKIRSTKLEDSAMYFCASRRTGTNEQFFGPGTRLTVL.